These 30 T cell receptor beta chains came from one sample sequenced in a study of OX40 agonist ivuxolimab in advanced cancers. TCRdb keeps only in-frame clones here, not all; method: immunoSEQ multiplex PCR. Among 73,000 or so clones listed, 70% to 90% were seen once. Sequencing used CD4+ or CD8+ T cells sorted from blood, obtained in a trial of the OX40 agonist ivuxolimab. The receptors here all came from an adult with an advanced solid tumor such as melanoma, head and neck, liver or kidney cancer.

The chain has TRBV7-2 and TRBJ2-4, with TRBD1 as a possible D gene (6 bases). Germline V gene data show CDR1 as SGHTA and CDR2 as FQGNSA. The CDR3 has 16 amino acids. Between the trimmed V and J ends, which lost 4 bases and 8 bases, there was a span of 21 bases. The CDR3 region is CASSSPDRPGEDIQYF. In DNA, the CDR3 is TGTGCCAGCAGCTCCCCAGACAGGCCGGGTGAAGACATTCAGTACTTC.

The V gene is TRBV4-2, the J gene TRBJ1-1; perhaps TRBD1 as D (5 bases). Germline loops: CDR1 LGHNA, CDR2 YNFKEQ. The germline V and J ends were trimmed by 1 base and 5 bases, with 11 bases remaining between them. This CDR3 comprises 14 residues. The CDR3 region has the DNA TGTGCCAGCAGCCAAGTCACAGGAGGTACTGAAGCTTTCTTT. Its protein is CASSQVTGGTEAFF.

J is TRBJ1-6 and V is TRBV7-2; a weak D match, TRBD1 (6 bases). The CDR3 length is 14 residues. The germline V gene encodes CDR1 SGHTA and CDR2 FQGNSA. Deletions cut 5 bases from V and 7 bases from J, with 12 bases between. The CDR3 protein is CASSPGVQNSPLHF. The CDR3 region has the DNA TGTGCCAGCAGCCCAGGGGTTCAGAATTCACCCCTCCACTTT.

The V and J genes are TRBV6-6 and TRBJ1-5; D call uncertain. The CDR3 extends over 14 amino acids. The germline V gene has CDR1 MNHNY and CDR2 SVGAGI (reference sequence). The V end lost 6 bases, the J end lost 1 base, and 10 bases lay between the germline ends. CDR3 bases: TGTGCCAGCAGCCCGCAAGGGAGCAATCAGCCCCAGCATTTT. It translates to CASSPQGSNQPQHF.

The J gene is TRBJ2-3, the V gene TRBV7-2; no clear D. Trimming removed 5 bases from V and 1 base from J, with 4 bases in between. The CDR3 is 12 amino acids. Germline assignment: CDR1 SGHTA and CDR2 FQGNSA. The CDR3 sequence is CASSLRTDTQYF. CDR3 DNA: TGTGCCAGCAGCCTTCGCACAGATACGCAGTATTTT.

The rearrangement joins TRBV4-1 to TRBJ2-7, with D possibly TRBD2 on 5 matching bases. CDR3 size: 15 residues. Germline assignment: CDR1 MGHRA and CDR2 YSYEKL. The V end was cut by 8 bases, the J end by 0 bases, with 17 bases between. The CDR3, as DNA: TGCGCCAGCCGCCGGGTGGGAGAGAGCTCCTACGAGCAGTACTTC. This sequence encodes CASRRVGESSYEQYF.

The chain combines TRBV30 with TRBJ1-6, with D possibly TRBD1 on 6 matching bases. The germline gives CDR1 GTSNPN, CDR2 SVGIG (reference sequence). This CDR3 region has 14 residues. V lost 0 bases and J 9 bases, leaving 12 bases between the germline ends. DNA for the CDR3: TGTGCCTGGAGTGTTGGGGGGCCGGGTTCACCCCTCCACTTT. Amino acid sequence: CAWSVGGPGSPLHF.

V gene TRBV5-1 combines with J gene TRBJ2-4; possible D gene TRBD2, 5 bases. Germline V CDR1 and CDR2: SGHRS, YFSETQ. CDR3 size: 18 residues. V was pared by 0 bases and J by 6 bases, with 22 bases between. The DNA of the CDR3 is TGCGCCAGCAGCTTGGCGGGCCTTCATCAAGTAGGACTAAACATTCAGTACTTC. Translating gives CASSLAGLHQVGLNIQYF.

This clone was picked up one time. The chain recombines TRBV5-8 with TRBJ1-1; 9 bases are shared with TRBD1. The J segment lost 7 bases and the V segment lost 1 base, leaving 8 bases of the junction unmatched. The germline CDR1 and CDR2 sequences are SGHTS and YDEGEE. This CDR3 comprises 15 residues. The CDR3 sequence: CASSLWGQGVSEAFF. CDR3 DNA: TGTGCCAGCAGCTTGTGGGGACAGGGAGTAAGTGAAGCTTTCTTT.

CDR3 nucleotides: TGTGCCAGCCAGTTCCGGGACAGGGTTTTTTACGAGCAGTACTTC. Its protein is CASQFRDRVFYEQYF. The rearrangement uses TRBV21-1 and TRBJ2-7; TRBD1 is taken as the D call from the table, unchecked against the DNA. TRBV21-1 is recorded as a pseudogene. The length of the CDR3 is 15 residues.

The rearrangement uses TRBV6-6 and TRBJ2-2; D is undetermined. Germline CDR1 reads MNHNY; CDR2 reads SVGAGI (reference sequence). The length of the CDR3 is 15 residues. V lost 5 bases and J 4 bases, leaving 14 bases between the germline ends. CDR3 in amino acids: CASSQFSSITGELFF. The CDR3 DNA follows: TGTGCCAGCAGTCAATTTAGTTCGATCACCGGGGAGCTGTTTTTT.

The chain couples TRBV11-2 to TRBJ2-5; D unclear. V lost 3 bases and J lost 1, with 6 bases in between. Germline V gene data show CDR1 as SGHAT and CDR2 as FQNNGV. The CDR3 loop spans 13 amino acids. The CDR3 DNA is TGTGCCAGCAGCTTCGCCGGCCAAGAGACCCAGTACTTC. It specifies CASSFAGQETQYF.

The CDR3 DNA follows: TGTGCCAGCAGTGAAGGATACCAAACAGGGATACGCAATCAGCCCCAGCATTTT. Amino acid sequence: CASSEGYQTGIRNQPQHF. This chain joins TRBV2 and TRBJ1-5; TRBD1 might be the D (6 bases). The CDR3 is 18 amino acids. Germline values: CDR1 SNHLY, CDR2 FYNNEI. Deletions cut 1 base from V and 2 bases from J, with 18 bases between.

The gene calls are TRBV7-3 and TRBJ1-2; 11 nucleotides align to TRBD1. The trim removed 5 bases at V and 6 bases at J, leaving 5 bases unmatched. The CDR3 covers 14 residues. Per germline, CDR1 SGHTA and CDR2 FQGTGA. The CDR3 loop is CASSLDRGLDGYTF. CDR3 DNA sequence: TGTGCCAGCAGCCTGGACAGGGGGCTGGATGGCTACACCTTC.

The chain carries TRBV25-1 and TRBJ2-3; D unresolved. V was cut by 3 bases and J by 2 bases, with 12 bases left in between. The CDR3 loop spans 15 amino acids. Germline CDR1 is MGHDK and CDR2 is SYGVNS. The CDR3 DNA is TGTGCCAGCAGTGATCAAAGGGTTGTCACAGATACGCAGTATTTT. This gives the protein CASSDQRVVTDTQYF.

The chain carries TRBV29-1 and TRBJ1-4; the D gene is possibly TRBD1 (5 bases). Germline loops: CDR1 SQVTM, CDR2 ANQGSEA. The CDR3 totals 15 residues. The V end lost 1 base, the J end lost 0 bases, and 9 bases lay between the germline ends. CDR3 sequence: CSVEARGPTNEKLFF. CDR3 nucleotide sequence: TGCAGCGTTGAAGCCCGGGGACCAACTAATGAAAAACTGTTTTTT.

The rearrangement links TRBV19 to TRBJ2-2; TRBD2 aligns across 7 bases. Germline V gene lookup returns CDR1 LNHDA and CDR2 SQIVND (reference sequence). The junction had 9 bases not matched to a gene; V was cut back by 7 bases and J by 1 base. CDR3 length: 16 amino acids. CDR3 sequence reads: CASTPRASGNTGELFF. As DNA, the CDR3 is TGTGCCAGTACCCCACGAGCTAGCGGGAACACCGGGGAGCTGTTTTTT.

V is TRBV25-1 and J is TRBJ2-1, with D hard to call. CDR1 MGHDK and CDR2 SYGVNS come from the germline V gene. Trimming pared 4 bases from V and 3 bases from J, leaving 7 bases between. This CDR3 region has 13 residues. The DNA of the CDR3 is TGTGCCAGCAGTGTGGAGTACTACAATGAGCAGTTCTTC. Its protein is CASSVEYYNEQFF. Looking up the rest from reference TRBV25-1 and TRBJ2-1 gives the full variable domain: EADIYQTPRYLVIGTGKKITLECSQTMGHDKMYWYQQDPGMELHLIHYSYGVNSTEKGDLSSESTVSRIRTEHFPLTLESARPSHTSQYLCASSVEYYNEQFFGPGTRLTVL.

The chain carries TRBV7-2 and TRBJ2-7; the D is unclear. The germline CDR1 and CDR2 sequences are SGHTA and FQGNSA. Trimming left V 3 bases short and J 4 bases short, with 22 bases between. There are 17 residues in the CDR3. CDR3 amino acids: CASSFLFSRGRTYEQYF. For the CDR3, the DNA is TGTGCCAGCAGCTTCCTTTTTTCTCGTGGACGCACGTACGAGCAGTACTTC.

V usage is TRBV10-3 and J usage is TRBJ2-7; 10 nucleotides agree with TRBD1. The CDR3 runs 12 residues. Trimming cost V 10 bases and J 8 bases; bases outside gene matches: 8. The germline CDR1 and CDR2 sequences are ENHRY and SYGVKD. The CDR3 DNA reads TGTGCCAGCGGACCGGGACAGGGGCAGCAGTACTTC. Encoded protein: CASGPGQGQQYF.

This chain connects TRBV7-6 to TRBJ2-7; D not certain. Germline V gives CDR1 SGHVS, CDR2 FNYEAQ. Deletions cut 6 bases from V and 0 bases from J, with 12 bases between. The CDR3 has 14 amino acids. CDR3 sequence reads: CASSSRALSYEQYF. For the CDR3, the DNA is TGTGCCAGCAGTTCAAGGGCACTCTCCTACGAGCAGTACTTC.

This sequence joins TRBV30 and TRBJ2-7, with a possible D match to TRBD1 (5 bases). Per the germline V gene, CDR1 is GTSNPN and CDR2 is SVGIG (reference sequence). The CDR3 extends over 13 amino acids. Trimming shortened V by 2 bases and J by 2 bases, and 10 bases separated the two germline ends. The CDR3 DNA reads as TGTGCCTGGAGTTCGCAGGACACCTACGAGCAGTACTTC. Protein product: CAWSSQDTYEQYF.

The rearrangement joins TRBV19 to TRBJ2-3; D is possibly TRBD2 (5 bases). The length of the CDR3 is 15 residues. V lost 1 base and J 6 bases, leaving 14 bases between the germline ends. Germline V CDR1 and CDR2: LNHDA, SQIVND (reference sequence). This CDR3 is CASSIGGSLIDTQYF. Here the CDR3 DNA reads TGTGCCAGTAGTATAGGCGGGTCGCTGATTGATACGCAGTATTTT.

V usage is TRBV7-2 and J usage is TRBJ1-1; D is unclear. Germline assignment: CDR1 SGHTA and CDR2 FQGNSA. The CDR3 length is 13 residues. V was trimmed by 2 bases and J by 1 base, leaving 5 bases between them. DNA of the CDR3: TGTGCCAGCAGCTTAAACGGGAACACTGAAGCTTTCTTT. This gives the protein CASSLNGNTEAFF.

The CDR3: CAISEVPGGNQPQHF. In DNA, the CDR3 is TGTGCCATCAGTGAGGTGCCAGGGGGGAATCAGCCCCAGCATTTT. This chain joins TRBV10-3 and TRBJ1-5, with 7 bases identical to TRBD1. Germline loops: CDR1 ENHRY, CDR2 SYGVKD. The CDR3 has 15 residues. Trimming took 2 bases from V and 4 from J; bases not matched to a gene: 5.

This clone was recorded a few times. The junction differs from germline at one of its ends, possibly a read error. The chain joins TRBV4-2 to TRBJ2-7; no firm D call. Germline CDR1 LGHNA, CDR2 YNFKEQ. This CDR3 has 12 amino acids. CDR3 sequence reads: CASSQDSASPHF. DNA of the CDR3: TGTGCCAGCAGCCAAGACTCGGCATCGCCGCACTTC.

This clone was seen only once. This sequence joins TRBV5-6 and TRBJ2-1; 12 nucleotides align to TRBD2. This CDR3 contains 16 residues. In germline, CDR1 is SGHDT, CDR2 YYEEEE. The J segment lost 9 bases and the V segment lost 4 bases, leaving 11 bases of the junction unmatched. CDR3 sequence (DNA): TGTGCCAGCAGCCGCCCAGGACTAGCGGGGAAACGTGAGCAGTTCTTC. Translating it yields CASSRPGLAGKREQFF.

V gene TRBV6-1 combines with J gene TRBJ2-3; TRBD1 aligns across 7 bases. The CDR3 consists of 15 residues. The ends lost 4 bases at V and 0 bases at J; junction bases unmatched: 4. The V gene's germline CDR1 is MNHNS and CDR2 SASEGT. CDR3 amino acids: CASSGGQPSTDTQYF. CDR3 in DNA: TGTGCCAGCAGTGGGGGACAGCCTAGCACAGATACGCAGTATTTT.

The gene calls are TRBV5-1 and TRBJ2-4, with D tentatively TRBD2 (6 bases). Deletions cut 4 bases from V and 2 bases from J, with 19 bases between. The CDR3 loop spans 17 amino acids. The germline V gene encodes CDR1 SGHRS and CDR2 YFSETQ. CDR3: CASSLGREGGTKNIQYF. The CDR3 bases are TGCGCCAGCAGCCTCGGGAGAGAGGGAGGAACCAAAAACATTCAGTACTTC.

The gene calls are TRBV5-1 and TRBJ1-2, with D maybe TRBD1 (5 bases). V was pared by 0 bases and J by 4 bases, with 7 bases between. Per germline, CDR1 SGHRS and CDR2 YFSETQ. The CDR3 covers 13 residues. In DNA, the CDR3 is TGCGCCAGCAGCTTGGGGGGGAGCTATGGCTACACCTTC. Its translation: CASSLGGSYGYTF.